This T cell receptor (beta chain) was found in a study of blood T cell repertoires in COVID-19. Study as a whole: Whether acute or convalescent, the COVID-19 samples came from the United States, Italy and Spain. The analysed material was cDNA or gDNA that came from T cells, B-cell-depleted T cells, or PBMCs.

Authors' analysis steps: Nucleated cell counts were estimated from reference gene primer amplification. The protocol was immunoSEQ multiplex PCR, while the TCRdb copy is restricted to in-frame clones and leaves out a portion. V and J calls plus clone size are reproduced from that table; the DNA served to infer D and trimming. The repertoire holds fewer than 150,000 clones, approximately 80% seen once, with about 6.8% in the top ten. Per the germline V gene, CDR1 is SQVTM and CDR2 is ANQGSEA. The ends were cut back, 2 bases at V and 6 bases at J, with 20 bases in the middle. This CDR3 is built from 15 residues.

The sequenced sample was peripheral blood. This rearrangement joins TRBV29-1 to TRBJ2-7; maybe TRBD2 (5 bases). The TCR sequence derives from a man in his sixties or seventies with acute or convalescent COVID-19. DNA for the CDR3: TGCAGCGTTGAACGGTCCACCAGCGGAGGCGGCGAGCAGTACTTC. This codes for CSVERSTSGGGEQYF.